This T cell receptor beta chain was retrieved from a study of blood T cell repertoires in COVID-19. Study background: Whether acute or convalescent, the COVID-19 samples came from the United States, Italy and Spain.

Authors' analysis steps: The assay estimated nucleated cells by amplifying reference gene primers. The repertoire was sequenced with immunoSEQ multiplex PCR; TCRdb's copy has only in-frame clones and lacks some. V, J and clone size were drawn from that table, and D and trimming were deduced from the DNA. The table has about 98,000 clones, 86% seen once. Germline V gives CDR1 SGDLS, CDR2 YYNGEE. This CDR3 region has 15 residues. V was pared by 5 bases and J by 1 base, with 16 bases between. The sample taken for sequencing was peripheral blood. The sequence was obtained from a man in his fifties with acute or convalescent COVID-19. V and J are TRBV9 and TRBJ2-7, with D tentatively TRBD2 (5 bases). The CDR3 DNA reads TGTGCCAGCAGTTCGGGATATGGTTTGTCCTACGAGCAGTACTTC. Translating it yields CASSSGYGLSYEQYF. The complete variable domain, with remaining parts taken from reference TRBV9 and TRBJ2-7, reads DSGVTQTPKHLITATGQRVTLRCSPRSGDLSVYWYQQSLDQGLQFLIQYYNGEERAKGNILERFSAQQFPDLHSELNLSSLELGDSALYFCASSSGYGLSYEQYFGPGTRLTVT.